Listed here are 27 T cell receptor beta chains from one sample, sequenced in a study of cytomegalovirus exposure and HLA in healthy donors. The PCR contained 60 Vbeta and 13 Jbeta primers. Here immunoSEQ multiplex PCR was the method, and the copy in TCRdb shows in-frame clones only, minus some. The sample lists around 150,000 clones, around 75% occurring once. The sample taken for sequencing was PBMCs. The origin of the receptors is a young man in good health and CMV-seropositive.

A few counts support this clone. This chain's CDR3 is CASSASGGSTDTQYF. The DNA of the CDR3 is TGTGCCAGCAGTGCTAGCGGGGGGAGCACAGATACGCAGTATTTT. The J gene is TRBJ2-3, the V gene TRBV6-4; 11 bases agree with TRBD2. Germline V gene lookup returns CDR1 MRHNA and CDR2 SNTAGT. The junction had 0 bases not matched to a gene; V was cut back by 4 bases and J by 0 bases. The CDR3 consists of 15 residues.

The chain combines TRBV2 with TRBJ1-1; no definite D call. The CDR3 covers 10 residues. V lost 5 bases and J lost 8, with 6 bases in between. Per germline, CDR1 SNHLY and CDR2 FYNNEI. Written as DNA, the CDR3 is TGTGCCAGCAGTCGCGGGGAAGCTTTCTTT. Translating it yields CASSRGEAFF.

J is TRBJ2-3 and V is TRBV11-2, with 9 bases matching TRBD2. V was pared by 0 bases and J by 4 bases, with 11 bases of the junction left unmatched. The germline CDR1 and CDR2 sequences are SGHAT and FQNNGV. The CDR3 is made up of 18 amino acids. CDR3 DNA sequence: TGTGCCAGCAGCTTAGACCCTCCCGGGACTAGCATTGCAGATACGCAGTATTTT. Protein sequence: CASSLDPPGTSIADTQYF.

V gene TRBV11-3 combines with J gene TRBJ2-7; D is possibly TRBD1 (5 bases). The CDR3 extends over 14 amino acids. Looked up from germline, CDR1 is SGHNT and CDR2 is YENEEA. Deletions cut 3 bases from V and 0 bases from J, with 9 bases between. Written as DNA, the CDR3 is TGTGCCAGCAGCTTGGACACGAGCTCCTACGAGCAGTACGTC. Residues: CASSLDTSSYEQYV.

The chain has TRBV5-1 and TRBJ2-2, with 13 bases lining up with TRBD2. Trimming cost V 1 base and J 7 bases; bases outside gene matches: 1. Germline V gene lookup returns CDR1 SGHRS and CDR2 YFSETQ. The length of the CDR3 is 15 residues. In DNA form, the CDR3 reads TGCGCCAGCAGCTTGCGGACTAGCGGGAGCGGGGAGCTGTTTTTT. The encoded protein is CASSLRTSGSGELFF.

This clone appeared once. The chain joins TRBV2 to TRBJ2-7, with 8 bases lining up with TRBD1. Trimming took 9 bases from V and 6 from J; bases not matched to a gene: 7. The CDR3 length is 12 residues. In germline, CDR1 is SNHLY, CDR2 FYNNEI. The CDR3 reads CARSGQGREQYV. In DNA, the CDR3 is TGTGCCAGGTCAGGACAGGGTCGCGAGCAGTACGTC.

The V gene is TRBV4-1, the J gene TRBJ1-1; no clear D. The germline V gene encodes CDR1 MGHRA and CDR2 YSYEKL. V lost 5 bases and J lost 0, with 13 bases in between. The CDR3 is 15 amino acids. CDR3 sequence reads: CASSEAGTLNTEAFF. CDR3 nucleotides: TGCGCCAGCAGCGAGGCCGGCACTCTGAACACTGAAGCTTTCTTT.

This chain connects TRBV5-6 to TRBJ2-5; 9 bases map to TRBD2. The germline V gene has CDR1 SGHDT and CDR2 YYEEEE. V lost 4 bases to trimming and J lost 5 bases; unmatched junction nucleotides: 12. This CDR3 comprises 16 residues. The CDR3 DNA reads as TGTGCCAGCAGCCCGGCCGGGGTAGCGGGGGTTGAGACCCAGTACTTC. As protein: CASSPAGVAGVETQYF.

The rearrangement uses TRBV19 and TRBJ1-2; 7 nucleotides line up with TRBD1. The germline CDR1 and CDR2 sequences are LNHDA and SQIVND (reference sequence). This CDR3 is built from 15 residues. Germline trimming cut 5 bases from V and 2 bases from J; bases unmatched to any gene: 8. CDR3 bases: TGTGCCAGTAGTCCCGGGACAGAACTAAACTATGGCTACACCTTC. Its translation: CASSPGTELNYGYTF.

This clone was found a few times. Distinct nucleotide sequences in the sample also encode this CDR3. This chain connects TRBV30 to TRBJ1-4; D gene ambiguous. V lost 2 bases to trimming and J lost 0 bases, with 4 bases between them. The length of the CDR3 is 13 residues. CDR1 and CDR2 from the germline V gene are GTSNPN and SVGIG (reference sequence). The CDR3 spells CAWSRATNEKLFF. In nucleotides, the CDR3 is TGTGCCTGGAGTCGGGCAACTAATGAAAAACTGTTTTTT.

CDR3 amino acids: CASSSPRTEAFF. The CDR3 nucleotides are TGTGCCAGCAGCTCCCCGAGAACTGAAGCTTTCTTT. The chain joins TRBV6-1 to TRBJ1-1; D not certain. Trimming took 6 bases from V and 5 from J, leaving 10 bases between them. The CDR3 length is 12 residues. Germline lookup yields CDR1 MNHNS and CDR2 SASEGT.

This chain joins TRBV6-4 and TRBJ2-2, with D maybe TRBD1 (6 bases). The CDR3 has 14 amino acids. Germline CDR1 reads MRHNA; CDR2 reads SNTAGT. Trimming stripped 4 bases from V and 5 bases from J, with 11 bases between. CDR3 sequence (DNA): TGTGCCAGCAGTGCAGGGGAAGGAACCGGGGAGCTGTTTTTT. This gives the protein CASSAGEGTGELFF.

The rearrangement uses TRBV7-2 and TRBJ1-3; no firm D call. Germline V gene sequence: CDR1 SGHTA, CDR2 FQGNSA. The CDR3 contains 16 residues. Trimming shortened V by 1 base and J by 0 bases, and 10 bases separated the two germline ends. DNA for the CDR3: TGTGCCAGCAGCTTAGTTTCGGTTAGCTCTGGAAACACCATATATTTT. As protein: CASSLVSVSSGNTIYF. The complete variable domain, with remaining parts taken from reference TRBV7-2 and TRBJ1-3, reads GAGVSQSPSNKVTEKGKDVELRCDPISGHTALYWYRQSLGQGLEFLIYFQGNSAPDKSGLPSDRFSAERTGGSVSTLTIQRTQQEDSAVYLCASSLVSVSSGNTIYFGEGSWLTVV.

The CDR3 bases are TGTGCCAGCAGCTCGGGGACACCTGGAAACACCATATATTTT. As protein: CASSSGTPGNTIYF. The V gene is TRBV5-4, the J gene TRBJ1-3; D possibly corresponds to TRBD1 (6 bases). This CDR3 has 14 residues. Between the trimmed V and J ends, which lost 3 bases and 2 bases, there was a span of 9 bases. Per germline, CDR1 SGHNT and CDR2 YYREEE (reference sequence).

The J gene is TRBJ2-1, the V gene TRBV11-3, with D perhaps TRBD1 (6 bases). The CDR3 consists of 15 residues. CDR1 and CDR2 (germline): SGHNT, YENEEA. Trimming left V 2 bases short and J 6 bases short, with 14 bases between. Written as DNA, the CDR3 is TGTGCCAGCAGCTTAATAGGGACACTGGGCAATGAGCAGTTCTTC. It encodes CASSLIGTLGNEQFF.

The V and J genes are TRBV11-2 and TRBJ2-1, with D possibly matching TRBD2 (6 bases). V was shortened by 0 bases and J by 4 bases, with 16 bases between the two germline ends. Germline CDR1 SGHAT, CDR2 FQNNGV. CDR3 length: 17 amino acids. CDR3 sequence: CASSLDRSAGKYNEQFF. CDR3 DNA: TGTGCCAGCAGCTTAGATCGATCGGCGGGGAAATACAATGAGCAGTTCTTC. Full variable domain (missing parts from reference TRBV11-2 and TRBJ2-1): EAGVAQSPRYKIIEKRQSVAFWCNPISGHATLYWYQQILGQGPKLLIQFQNNGVVDDSQLPKDRFSAERLKGVDSTLKIQPAKLEDSAVYLCASSLDRSAGKYNEQFFGPGTRLTVL.

This chain uses TRBV11-2 with TRBJ2-5; 7 bases are a match to TRBD1. The CDR3 consists of 11 residues. Germline V CDR1 and CDR2: SGHAT, FQNNGV. The V gene end was trimmed by 4 bases and the J gene end by 9 bases; junction bases not matched to a gene: 2. CDR3 sequence (DNA): TGTGCCAGCAGCTCGACAGGGTCCCAGTACTTC. It encodes CASSSTGSQYF.

The rearrangement links TRBV11-1 to TRBJ1-3; tentatively, D is TRBD1 (5 bases). V was pared by 0 bases and J by 4 bases, with 22 bases between. Germline V gene lookup returns CDR1 SGHAT and CDR2 FQDESV (reference sequence). The CDR3 is 19 amino acids. The CDR3 is CASSLAPALDTDGGNTIYF. The DNA of the CDR3 is TGTGCCAGCAGCTTAGCGCCAGCACTGGACACCGATGGCGGAAACACCATATATTTT. Full variable domain (outside the CDR3, taken from reference TRBV11-1 and TRBJ1-3): EAEVAQSPRYKITEKSQAVAFWCDPISGHATLYWYRQILGQGPELLVQFQDESVVDDSQLPKDRFSAERLKGVDSTLKIQPAELGDSAMYLCASSLAPALDTDGGNTIYFGEGSWLTVV.

The chain uses TRBV5-4 and TRBJ1-4, with D unclear. The germline CDR1 and CDR2 sequences are SGHNT and YYREEE (reference sequence). V was trimmed by 1 base and J by 8 bases, leaving 6 bases between them. CDR3 length: 12 amino acids. The CDR3 sequence: CASSLRGEKLFF. Written as DNA, the CDR3 is TGTGCCAGCAGCTTGCGAGGGGAAAAACTGTTTTTT.

The chain couples TRBV5-1 to TRBJ1-4, with a tentative D call TRBD1 (6 bases). V dropped 0 bases and J dropped 1 base, with 7 bases sitting between them. Germline V gene lookup returns CDR1 SGHRS and CDR2 YFSETQ. The CDR3 sequence is 15 residues long. CDR3 nucleotide sequence: TGCGCCAGCAGCTTGGAGGGGGTAACTAATGAAAAACTGTTTTTT. Translating gives CASSLEGVTNEKLFF.

The V and J genes are TRBV27 and TRBJ2-1; a weak D match, TRBD2 (6 bases). CDR1 is MNHEY and CDR2 is SMNVEV in the germline V gene (reference sequence). The CDR3 runs 15 residues. Deletions cut 2 bases from V and 2 bases from J, with 10 bases between. CDR3 bases: TGTGCCAGCAGTTTAGACGGCGGGACCTACAATGAGCAGTTCTTC. Encoded protein: CASSLDGGTYNEQFF.

The rearrangement joins TRBV7-2 to TRBJ1-3, with a possible D match to TRBD1 (5 bases). CDR1 is SGHTA, CDR2 FQGNSA, per germline. The V and J ends lost 1 base and 2 bases respectively, with 12 bases between them. The CDR3 loop spans 16 amino acids. The CDR3 DNA is TGTGCCAGCAGCTTAGGACCAGACAGAACTGGAAACACCATATATTTT. Translation: CASSLGPDRTGNTIYF. The full variable domain, rest sourced from reference TRBV7-2 and TRBJ1-3, is GAGVSQSPSNKVTEKGKDVELRCDPISGHTALYWYRQSLGQGLEFLIYFQGNSAPDKSGLPSDRFSAERTGGSVSTLTIQRTQQEDSAVYLCASSLGPDRTGNTIYFGEGSWLTVV.

V usage is TRBV5-5 and J usage is TRBJ2-7; D remains ambiguous. CDR3 length: 12 amino acids. Germline V lookup: CDR1 SGHKS, CDR2 YYEKEE (reference sequence). Trimming cost V 2 bases and J 4 bases, with 7 bases left between them. As DNA, the CDR3 is TGTGCCAGCAGCTTAGACGGGTACGAGCAGTACGTC. Translated: CASSLDGYEQYV.

The rearrangement uses TRBV11-2 and TRBJ1-2, with 8 bases aligning to TRBD1. Germline CDR1 reads SGHAT; CDR2 reads FQNNGV. The CDR3 has 14 amino acids. V shed 3 bases and J 3 bases; nucleotides not matched to a gene: 3. CDR3 sequence reads: CASSLLTGDYGYTF. Here the CDR3 DNA reads TGTGCCAGCAGCTTGTTGACAGGGGACTATGGCTACACCTTC.

The rearrangement links TRBV6-5 to TRBJ2-1; 13 nucleotides line up with TRBD2. Germline lookup yields CDR1 MNHEY and CDR2 SVGAGI. The CDR3 loop spans 15 amino acids. The J segment lost 7 bases and the V segment lost 6 bases, leaving 6 bases of the junction unmatched. CDR3 nucleotide sequence: TGTGCCAGCAGCCGGACTAGCGGGAGTTTTAATGAGCAGTTCTTC. Translating it yields CASSRTSGSFNEQFF.

This clone occurred a few times. The V gene is TRBV5-1, the J gene TRBJ1-1, with D perhaps TRBD1 (6 bases). Germline V lookup: CDR1 SGHRS, CDR2 YFSETQ. The CDR3 runs to 15 residues. V dropped 3 bases and J dropped 0 bases, with 12 bases sitting between them. The CDR3 DNA follows: TGCGCCAGCAGCTCTGATGGACAGCTGAACACTGAAGCTTTCTTT. Protein product: CASSSDGQLNTEAFF.

This sequence joins TRBV18 and TRBJ2-3; 7 positions match TRBD1. With 4 bases clipped from V and 1 base from J, the junction kept 5 bases outside the gene matches. This CDR3 region has 15 residues. The germline V gene encodes CDR1 KGHSH and CDR2 LQKENI. DNA for the CDR3: TGTGCCAGCTCACGAGACAGGGCGGGCACAGATACGCAGTATTTT. Protein product: CASSRDRAGTDTQYF.